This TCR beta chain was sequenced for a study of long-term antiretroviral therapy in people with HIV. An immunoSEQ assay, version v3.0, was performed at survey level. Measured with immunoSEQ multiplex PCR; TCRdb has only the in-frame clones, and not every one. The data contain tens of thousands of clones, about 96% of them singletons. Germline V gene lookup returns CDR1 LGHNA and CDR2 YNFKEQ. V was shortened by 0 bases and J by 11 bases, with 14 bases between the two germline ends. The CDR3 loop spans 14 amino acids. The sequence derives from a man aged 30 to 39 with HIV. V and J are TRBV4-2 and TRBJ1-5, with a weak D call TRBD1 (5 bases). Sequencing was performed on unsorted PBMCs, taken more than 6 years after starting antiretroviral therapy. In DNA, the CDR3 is TGTGCCAGCAGCCAAGAAGCGGAGGGGACTACCCAGCATTTT. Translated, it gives CASSQEAEGTTQHF.